These 21 T cell receptor beta chains were all obtained from the same sample, sequenced in a study of naive and memory T cell subsets. General study findings and limits: Especially in CD8 cells, naive repertoires contained a few larger clonotypes, possibly CD45RA-re-expressing memory cells.

These receptors' targets are unknown. Two oligonucleotides, mixed equimolar, formed the beta constant-region primer covering TRBC1 and TRBC2. Four rounds of PCR amplified the ligated cDNA using nested alpha and beta constant-region primers plus SP2. MiXCR, applied by TCRdb to the UMI-ligation and nested PCR reads, yields one record per CDR3 protein. The profile shows under 150,000 distinct CDR3 sequences, approximately 21% of them singletons. Sequencing was carried out using naive CD8+ T cells from blood. These receptor sequences come from a human donor in good health.

The chain uses TRBV4-1 and TRBJ1-2, with 7 bases that match TRBD1. Germline assignment: CDR1 MGHRA and CDR2 YSYEKL. The CDR3 extends over 17 amino acids. The V and J ends lost 4 bases and 6 bases, in that order; junction bases with no gene match: 17. CDR3 nucleotides: TGCGCCAGCAGCCGAGGGGGGACAGCCAGGGGCCCAGATGGCTACACCTTC. It is translated as CASSRGGTARGPDGYTF.

The chain combines TRBV25-1 with TRBJ2-1, with D perhaps assigned TRBD1 or TRBD2 (6 bases each). V lost 8 bases and J lost 9, with 20 bases in between. Per germline, CDR1 MGHDK and CDR2 SYGVNS. This CDR3 region has 14 residues. The CDR3 DNA reads as TGTGCCAGCGAACGGGGATGGGGGGCCGTTGAGCAGTTCTTC. It is translated as CASERGWGAVEQFF.

The genes are TRBV11-1 and TRBJ1-4; 7 nucleotides line up with TRBD1. The V segment lost 7 bases and the J segment 7 bases; nucleotides outside the gene matches: 6. The germline V gene encodes CDR1 SGHAT and CDR2 FQDESV (reference sequence). The CDR3 is made up of 13 amino acids. CDR3 sequence: CASTQGTSEKLFF. The CDR3 nucleotides read TGTGCCAGCACACAGGGGACGAGTGAAAAACTGTTTTTT.

This clonotype showed up many times. The J gene is TRBJ1-3, the V gene TRBV7-9; D might be TRBD1 (6 bases). The V gene lost 4 bases and the J gene lost 2 bases, with 15 bases spanning the gap. From germline, CDR1 is SEHNR and CDR2 FQNEAQ (reference sequence). This CDR3 is built from 16 residues. CDR3 amino acids: CASSWSGDGAGNTIYF. For the CDR3, the DNA is TGTGCCAGCAGCTGGTCAGGGGATGGAGCTGGAAACACCATATATTTT. The full variable domain, completed using reference TRBV7-9 and TRBJ1-3, is DTGVSQNPRHKITKRGQNVTFRCDPISEHNRLYWYRQTLGQGPEFLTYFQNEAQLEKSRLLSDRFSAERPKGSFSTLEIQRTEQGDSAMYLCASSWSGDGAGNTIYFGEGSWLTVV.

This clonotype was counted only a few times. V and J are TRBV6-4 and TRBJ2-2; D not resolved. CDR3 length: 13 amino acids. V gave up 2 bases and J gave up 1 base, with 2 bases separating them. Germline V gives CDR1 MRHNA, CDR2 SNTAGT. The CDR3 reads CASSDRNTGELFF. For the CDR3, the DNA is TGTGCCAGCAGTGACAGGAACACCGGGGAGCTGTTTTTT.

The chain uses TRBV6-5 and TRBJ2-3; the D gene is possibly TRBD1 (6 bases). The V gene's germline CDR1 is MNHEY and CDR2 SVGAGI. Trimming pared 4 bases from V and 3 bases from J, leaving 14 bases between. The CDR3 is 15 residues long. This CDR3 is CASSLGGWGTDTQYF. The DNA for the CDR3 is TGTGCCAGCAGTTTAGGGGGTTGGGGAACAGATACGCAGTATTTT.

This clonotype was counted between two and nine times. V and J are TRBV6-1 and TRBJ2-1, with TRBD1 matching 8 bases. The CDR3 has 16 amino acids. Germline loops: CDR1 MNHNS, CDR2 SASEGT. Trimming at V came to 4 bases and at J to 12 bases, leaving 17 bases not matched to a gene. The CDR3 is CASSAPGQDLLRGQFF. In DNA, the CDR3 is TGTGCCAGCAGTGCGCCGGGACAGGACCTCCTCAGAGGGCAGTTCTTC.

This sequence joins TRBV7-6 and TRBJ2-7; unclear D gene. This CDR3 comprises 15 residues. Germline V gene sequence: CDR1 SGHVS, CDR2 FNYEAQ. Trimming removed 5 bases from V and 1 base from J, with 15 bases in between. CDR3 DNA: TGTGCCAGCAGCCCTCGGACGGGTCCGTCCTACGAGCAGTACTTC. Translated, it gives CASSPRTGPSYEQYF.

The chain employs TRBV20-1 and TRBJ2-1; D is ambiguous. The V and J ends lost 7 bases and 3 bases respectively, with 16 bases between them. Germline CDR1 and CDR2: DFQATT and SNEGSKA (reference sequence). CDR3 length equals 14 residues. This CDR3 is CSGWTAGDYNEQFF. The CDR3 DNA reads as TGCAGTGGGTGGACGGCCGGTGACTACAATGAGCAGTTCTTC.

J is TRBJ1-5 and V is TRBV27, with D perhaps TRBD1 (5 bases). This CDR3 region has 14 residues. Germline V gives CDR1 MNHEY, CDR2 SMNVEV (reference sequence). V lost 3 bases and J 11 bases, leaving 17 bases between the germline ends. Here the CDR3 reads CASSFGHPGEAQHF. In DNA form, the CDR3 reads TGTGCCAGCAGTTTCGGACACCCGGGGGAGGCCCAGCATTTT.

The rearrangement uses TRBV28 and TRBJ2-2; no reliable D call. This CDR3 region has 12 residues. Between the trimmed V and J ends, which lost 2 bases and 4 bases, there was a span of 2 bases. Looked up from germline, CDR1 is MDHEN and CDR2 is SYDVKM. CDR3 sequence reads: CASSLVTGELFF. DNA for the CDR3: TGTGCCAGCAGTTTAGTCACCGGGGAGCTGTTTTTT.

This clonotype was observed a handful of times. A much larger clone sits a single nucleotide away, making a read error possible. This chain connects TRBV6-5 to TRBJ1-5, with D possibly TRBD1 on 5 matching bases. The length of the CDR3 is 13 residues. The ends were cut back, 5 bases at V and 1 base at J, with 6 bases in the middle. CDR1 MNHEY and CDR2 SVGAGI come from the germline V gene. CDR3 protein: CASSRGSNQPQHF. DNA for the CDR3: TGTGCCAGCAGTCGGGGGAGCAATCAGCCCCAGCATTTT.

The J gene is TRBJ2-1, the V gene TRBV27; possibly TRBD2 for D (6 bases). The germline gives CDR1 MNHEY, CDR2 SMNVEV (reference sequence). The CDR3 sequence is 11 residues long. CDR3 loop: CASEGGHEQFF. The CDR3 region has the DNA TGTGCTAGCGAAGGAGGGCACGAGCAGTTCTTC.

J is TRBJ2-7 and V is TRBV28, with D possibly being TRBD1 (5 bases). Trimming removed 6 bases from V and 1 base from J, with 19 bases in between. In germline, CDR1 is MDHEN, CDR2 SYDVKM. The CDR3 consists of 16 residues. CDR3 residues: CASRYRTGHGSYEQYF. CDR3 nucleotide sequence: TGTGCCAGCAGATACAGGACCGGACATGGTTCCTACGAGCAGTACTTC. Complete variable domain (other parts from reference TRBV28 and TRBJ2-7): DVKVTQSSRYLVKRTGEKVFLECVQDMDHENMFWYRQDPGLGLRLIYFSYDVKMKEKGDIPEGYSVSREKKERFSLILESASTNQTSMYLCASRYRTGHGSYEQYFGPGTRLTVT.

The chain combines TRBV6-2 or TRBV6-3 with TRBJ2-3; TRBD2 might be the D (6 bases). Germline lookup yields CDR1 MNHEY and CDR2 SVGEGT. There are 16 residues in the CDR3. V dropped 3 bases and J dropped 2 bases, with 15 bases sitting between them. CDR3 amino acids: CASSYYGGLNTDTQYF. The CDR3 DNA reads TGTGCCAGCAGTTATTATGGCGGACTAAACACAGATACGCAGTATTTT.

This rearrangement joins TRBV6-1 to TRBJ2-6; no definite D call. Germline lookup yields CDR1 MNHNS and CDR2 SASEGT. V lost 5 bases and J 2 bases, leaving 7 bases between the germline ends. The CDR3 has 14 amino acids. The chain's CDR3 is CASSPWTGANVLTF. CDR3 sequence (DNA): TGTGCCAGCAGTCCCTGGACTGGGGCCAACGTCCTGACTTTC.

This clonotype was counted only a few times. The CDR3 bases are TGTGCCAGCAGCCCGGGACTAGCAGTGGAGACCCAGTACTTC. Translation: CASSPGLAVETQYF. The chain recombines TRBV13 with TRBJ2-5; 9 bases agree with TRBD2. This CDR3 comprises 14 residues. V shed 5 bases, J shed 5 bases, and the junction held 6 bases outside the gene matches. CDR1 is PRHDT, CDR2 FYEKMQ, per germline (reference sequence).

This clonotype occurred a few times. The chain combines TRBV6-5 with TRBJ2-3, with D perhaps matching TRBD2 (6 bases). V was clipped by 4 bases and J by 2 bases, with 13 bases between them. CDR1 and CDR2 (germline): MNHEY, SVGAGI. The CDR3 loop spans 15 amino acids. Here the CDR3 DNA reads TGTGCCAGCAGTTCAACTAGCTTCTACACAGATACGCAGTATTTT. The encoded protein is CASSSTSFYTDTQYF.

The genes are TRBV28 and TRBJ2-3, with D possibly matching TRBD2 (5 bases). Germline V lookup: CDR1 MDHEN, CDR2 SYDVKM. Trimming cost V 7 bases and J 10 bases, with 27 bases left between them. The CDR3 contains 16 residues. The CDR3 DNA is TGTGCCAGCACCCGGCAAGGTGGGAGAACCCTCGTAGCGCAGTATTTT. Translating gives CASTRQGGRTLVAQYF.

In this sample, this clonotype turned up many times. This sequence joins TRBV25-1 and TRBJ1-1; 11 bases align to TRBD1. The trim removed 6 bases at V and 0 bases at J, leaving 6 bases unmatched. The CDR3 totals 16 residues. Per the germline V gene, CDR1 is MGHDK and CDR2 is SYGVNS. The CDR3 protein is CASRGQGVLLNTEAFF. CDR3 nucleotides: TGTGCCAGCAGGGGACAGGGGGTTCTCCTGAACACTGAAGCTTTCTTT.

The chain recombines TRBV10-3 with TRBJ2-1; either TRBD1 or TRBD2 may supply D (6 bases each). V lost 3 bases, J lost 1 base, and 10 bases lay in between. The CDR3 totals 15 residues. Germline loops: CDR1 ENHRY, CDR2 SYGVKD. The CDR3 coding sequence is TGTGCCATCAGTGATCGGGGGACATCCTACAATGAGCAGTTCTTC. Translated, it gives CAISDRGTSYNEQFF.